The sequence of this T cell receptor beta chain was determined in a study of blood T cell repertoires in COVID-19. This clone has only a few counts. TCRdb's table, derived via immunoSEQ multiplex PCR, lists solely in-frame clones and lacks some. The sample shows about 63,000 clones, roughly 74% of them seen only once. V dropped 1 base and J dropped 10 bases, with 14 bases sitting between them. The germline CDR1 and CDR2 sequences are LNHNV and YYDKDF (reference sequence). The CDR3 is made up of 15 amino acids. This receptor was taken from a woman of 80 years or more with acute or convalescent COVID-19. This chain links TRBV15 with TRBJ1-6; possibly TRBD1 for D (6 bases). The material sequenced was peripheral blood. CDR3 coding DNA: TGTGCCACCAGCAGAGCTCCCAGGGGTGGCTCACCCCTCCACTTT. This translates into CATSRAPRGGSPLHF.